This T cell receptor (beta chain) was profiled in a study of regulatory dendritic cells for organ transplantation. At the level of the study: Regulatory dendritic cells were monocyte-derived, receiving vitamin D3 on days 0 and 4 and IL-10 on day 4.

Sorted T cells were CFSE-labeled and cultured approximately five days with allogeneic regulatory or mature dendritic cells at 1:10. CD4+ or CD8+ T cells were sorted as naive CD45RA+ or memory CD45RO+. The length of the CDR3 is 12 residues. Trimming took 4 bases from V and 7 from J, leaving 11 bases between them. Germline-derived CDR1 and CDR2 are LGHNT and FRNRAP. There are a few counts of this clone. Its antigen is undetermined. TCRdb's copy holds only in-frame clones and misses some; the assay was immunoSEQ multiplex PCR. The data hold tens of thousands of clones, with 70% to 90% observed a single time. Study observations and caveats: Memory T cells were less diverse than naive, with memory CD8+ most oligoclonal. Mature dendritic cells appeared to drive more memory CD8+ clonal expansion than regulatory ones.

Sequenced material: naive CD4+ T cells from blood cultured with regulatory dendritic cells. Subset of the sample: CD45RA+ naive T cells. This receptor was identified in a human donor in good health. The V gene is TRBV12-5, the J gene TRBJ2-7, with a possible D match to TRBD2 (6 bases). CDR3 in DNA: TGTGCTAGTGGTTCGACTAGTGCTGAGCAGTACTTC. Its protein is CASGSTSAEQYF.